One T cell receptor (beta chain) is described in this entry. This receptor's antigen is unknown. The record originates from a study of monozygotic twins with inflammatory bowel disease (dated by TCRdb to the late 2010s). Broadly, across the study: The full study comprised about 28 monozygotic twin pairs: nine German pairs (four IBD-concordant, five IBD-discordant) and 19 IBD-discordant Danish pairs. Each individual had, on average, about 151 000 unique TCRalpha sequences and 181 000 unique TCRbeta sequences available for analysis. Disease-associated traits were sought mainly through comparisons between IBD patients and their genetically identical healthy co-twins within discordant pairs. Broader findings and caveats from the paper: Differing immunosuppressive treatments among patients may have added background noise and inter-individual variability to the repertoires. The analysis was unable to tell different T cell subtypes apart. The results gave no support for a single strong signal or clonotype linked to IBD. Compared with healthy twins, IBD patients shared fewer clonotypes with other individuals, and the difference was most pronounced in patients with signs of disease activity. A decrease in TCRbeta repertoire diversity, as measured by inverse Simpson index, was observed in IBD patients compared with their healthy co-twins. Repertoire similarity did not differ between concordant and discordant twins, which could be due to limited statistical power.

A 2.5 ml peripheral blood sample was drawn into PAXgene tubes per donor and stored at -80°C. Without any T cell sorting, total RNA was extracted from whole blood using the PAXgene blood miRNA kit on an automated QIAcube. Peripheral blood from monozygotic twin pairs, either concordant or discordant for inflammatory bowel disease, underwent deep TCRalpha and TCRbeta repertoire profiling that used unique molecular barcoding. Smoking habits were recorded for all twin pairs, and individuals were classified as current, former or never smokers. The CDR3, from cysteine to phenylalanine, totals 14 residues. DNA was not recorded. The germline V gene yields SGHRS for CDR1 and YFSETQ for CDR2. Receptor amplification or capture employed 5' RACE. Preparation of each TCR library used approximately 3,200 ng of total RNA. For each sample, cDNA synthesis with SMARTScribe reverse transcriptase was split into eight separate reactions. During cDNA synthesis, template switching was used to introduce unique molecular identifiers that contained a 6-nucleotide sample barcode. Amplification of TCRalpha and TCRbeta cDNA involved two nested PCRs of 16 and 9 cycles, and each PCR was followed by bead purification. Before amplification, the cDNA was both treated with uracil DNA-glycosylase and purified with the QIAquick PCR purification kit. The second PCR added Illumina TruSeq-compatible adapters along with sample-specific barcodes. Library quality and concentration were checked on TapeStation and Qubit, and libraries were pooled at around 5 ng each. Pooled libraries were sequenced on an Illumina HiSeq2500 single-index Rapid Run with 2 x 100 bp reads and custom sequencing primers. Concerning the study's data processing: MiGEC version 1.2.6 was used for UMI-based consensus assembly to correct PCR and sequencing errors. V(D)J alignment, clonotype assembly and CDR3 extraction were performed with MiXCR version 2.1.1. To normalise gene usage, clonotype sharing and MAIT/NKT TCR abundance, the analysis used the top 1000, 10 000 and 20 000 clonotypes per sample. Diversity was computed as the inverse Simpson index with the vegan R package after downsampling to 27 000 UMIs. Statistical testing used paired Mann-Whitney U tests on the discordant twin pairs and applied Benjamini-Hochberg correction for multiple testing. TCRdb reprocessed the reads into one record per CDR3 protein sequence, lacking DNA. These V and J calls derive from TCRdb rather than the authors' analysis. This specimen's table enumerates about 210,000 distinct CDR3 sequences. The ten largest clones capture around 1.5% of the sample.

Input material: blood. The chain couples TRBV5-1 to TRBJ1-1; with no DNA, the TCRdb D assignment of TRBD1 cannot be verified. This TCR was sampled from a human donor with ulcerative colitis or Crohn's disease, or a healthy co-twin of an affected twin (not recorded which). The CDR3 sequence is CASSPTDRHTEAFF.